The 19 T cell receptor beta chains given below trace back to one sample, sequenced in a study of blood T cell repertoires in COVID-19. Method: immunoSEQ multiplex PCR; TCRdb's copy keeps in-frame clones and lacks some. This table holds about 98,000 clones, around nine tenths found once. The specimen was peripheral blood. These receptors originate from a man aged 45-65 years with acute or convalescent COVID-19.

This chain links TRBV18 with TRBJ1-1, with TRBD1 matching over 7 bases. V shed 6 bases and J 3 bases; nucleotides not matched to a gene: 10. The CDR3 covers 15 residues. The germline V gene has CDR1 KGHSH and CDR2 LQKENI. The CDR3 DNA follows: TGTGCCAGCTCGCGTAGACAGGGTTGGGACACTGAAGCTTTCTTT. This gives the protein CASSRRQGWDTEAFF.

This rearrangement joins TRBV24-1 to TRBJ2-3, with TRBD2 matching 10 bases. The CDR3 sequence is 15 residues long. The trim removed 5 bases at V and 3 bases at J, leaving 4 bases unmatched. CDR1 is KGHDR, CDR2 SFDVKD, per germline. CDR3 DNA: TGTGCCACCAGTGGTCAGCGGGAGGGGACAGATACGCAGTATTTT. Translated: CATSGQREGTDTQYF.

The chain has TRBV3-1 (or the pseudogene TRBV3-2) and TRBJ1-1, with D tentatively TRBD1 (5 bases). In germline, CDR1 is LGHDT, CDR2 YNNKEL (reference sequence). The CDR3 loop spans 12 amino acids. V was cut by 3 bases and J by 9 bases, with 11 bases left in between. The CDR3 reads CASSHGAGKAFF. DNA for the CDR3: TGTGCCAGCAGCCATGGGGCGGGGAAAGCTTTCTTT.

This rearrangement joins TRBV7-2 to TRBJ2-3, with 11 bases matching TRBD2. CDR1 and CDR2 (germline): SGHTA, FQGNSA. V shed 0 bases, J shed 3 bases, and the junction held 8 bases outside the gene matches. This CDR3 contains 18 residues. The CDR3 is CASSLAGLLAGVTDTQYF. DNA of the CDR3: TGTGCCAGCAGCTTAGCGGGCCTACTAGCGGGAGTTACAGATACGCAGTATTTT.

The chain has TRBV7-8 and TRBJ2-2, with 10 nucleotides matching TRBD2. The J segment lost 5 bases and the V segment lost 5 bases, leaving 20 bases of the junction unmatched. Germline V gives CDR1 SGHVS, CDR2 FQNEAQ. The CDR3 is 20 amino acids. CDR3 nucleotide sequence: TGTGCCAGCAGCGCCCAAAGTATAGCGGGAGGTTCGATTTCGACCGGGGAGCTGTTTTTT. Protein sequence: CASSAQSIAGGSISTGELFF.

The rearrangement links TRBV7-9 to TRBJ1-2; D might be TRBD1 (5 bases). The CDR3 is 14 amino acids. Germline V gene lookup returns CDR1 SEHNR and CDR2 FQNEAQ (reference sequence). The V end lost 3 bases, the J end lost 5 bases, and 13 bases lay between the germline ends. The CDR3 DNA follows: TGTGCCAGCAGCTTCCTCCGCCCAGGGTATGGCTACACCTTC. This codes for CASSFLRPGYGYTF.

The V and J genes are TRBV6-5 and TRBJ1-5, with 7 bases lining up with TRBD1. CDR3 length: 15 amino acids. Germline trimming cut 6 bases from V and 1 base from J; bases unmatched to any gene: 6. Per germline, CDR1 MNHEY and CDR2 SVGAGI. The CDR3, as DNA: TGTGCCAGCAGCCGTGACAGGGCGAGCAATCAGCCCCAGCATTTT. Translation gives CASSRDRASNQPQHF.

The V gene is TRBV11-3, the J gene TRBJ2-7; no clear D gene. Germline CDR1 is SGHNT and CDR2 is YENEEA. V gave up 8 bases and J gave up 4 bases, with 12 bases separating them. The CDR3 loop spans 12 amino acids. CDR3 residues: CASRRSEYEQYF. In nucleotides, the CDR3 is TGTGCCAGCCGTCGGTCTGAGTACGAGCAGTACTTC.

This chain connects TRBV5-1 to TRBJ2-7; D is possibly TRBD1 (6 bases). The CDR3 runs 15 residues. V was pared by 4 bases and J by 0 bases, with 14 bases between. The V gene's germline CDR1 is SGHRS and CDR2 YFSETQ. The CDR3 spells CASSPGDASSYEQYF. The CDR3 DNA reads TGCGCCAGCAGCCCAGGGGACGCGAGCTCCTACGAGCAGTACTTC.

The V and J genes are TRBV4-1 and TRBJ1-5, with 9 bases that match TRBD1. Trimming cost V 1 base and J 6 bases; bases outside gene matches: 4. Germline V CDR1 and CDR2: MGHRA, YSYEKL. The CDR3 contains 15 residues. The CDR3 region is CASSQGGTGSQPQHF. The CDR3 nucleotides read TGCGCCAGCAGCCAAGGCGGGACAGGGAGTCAGCCCCAGCATTTT.

The J gene is TRBJ2-1, the V gene TRBV7-9, with 8 nucleotides matching TRBD1. Germline lookup yields CDR1 SEHNR and CDR2 FQNEAQ (reference sequence). The CDR3 contains 16 residues. V dropped 2 bases and J dropped 2; count of bases not matched to a gene: 5. Here the CDR3 DNA reads TGTGCCAGCAGCTTACGGCAGGGGGCAACCTACAATGAGCAGTTCTTC. It is translated as CASSLRQGATYNEQFF.

This clone has just a few counts. The genes are TRBV12-3 or TRBV12-4 and TRBJ2-7, with TRBD1 as a possible D gene (6 bases). The CDR3 sequence is 13 residues long. Trimming took 7 bases from V and 3 from J, leaving 13 bases between them. CDR3 sequence (DNA): TGTGCCAGCAAACGACAGGCCAACTACGAGCAGTACTTC. It specifies CASKRQANYEQYF.

This chain joins TRBV7-9 and TRBJ1-1; D remains unclear. Germline lookup yields CDR1 SEHNR and CDR2 FQNEAQ (reference sequence). The CDR3 contains 14 residues. V shed 3 bases and J shed 6 bases, with 14 bases lying between them. The CDR3 is CASSFPGPHSEAFF. For the CDR3, the DNA is TGTGCCAGCAGCTTCCCAGGTCCTCACTCTGAAGCTTTCTTT.

V is TRBV5-1 and J is TRBJ2-5, with 8 bases lining up with TRBD2. The V gene end was trimmed by 4 bases and the J gene end by 1 base; junction bases not matched to a gene: 3. The germline V gene encodes CDR1 SGHRS and CDR2 YFSETQ. The length of the CDR3 is 14 residues. Here the CDR3 DNA reads TGCGCCAGCAGCATTAGCGGGGCCCAAGAGACCCAGTACTTC. Translated: CASSISGAQETQYF.

This rearrangement joins TRBV11-2 to TRBJ1-4; D ambiguous. From germline, CDR1 is SGHAT and CDR2 FQNNGV. The CDR3 has 15 amino acids. The V end lost 5 bases, the J end lost 2 bases, and 12 bases lay between the germline ends. CDR3 residues: CASSLRRGTNEKLFF. DNA of the CDR3: TGTGCCAGCAGCCTGCGTCGGGGTACTAATGAAAAACTGTTTTTT. Complete variable domain (other parts from reference TRBV11-2 and TRBJ1-4): EAGVAQSPRYKIIEKRQSVAFWCNPISGHATLYWYQQILGQGPKLLIQFQNNGVVDDSQLPKDRFSAERLKGVDSTLKIQPAKLEDSAVYLCASSLRRGTNEKLFFGSGTQLSVL.

This clone has only a few counts. The V call is TRBV7-3, the J call TRBJ1-2; D ambiguous. Trimming took off 3 bases at V and 4 bases at J, with 9 bases between the two ends. This CDR3 contains 13 residues. Per germline, CDR1 SGHTA and CDR2 FQGTGA. CDR3 amino acids: CASSFEGTYGYTF. CDR3 nucleotides: TGTGCCAGCAGCTTTGAGGGCACCTATGGCTACACCTTC.

The rearrangement links TRBV7-2 to TRBJ2-1; 10 bases fit TRBD2. CDR3 size: 14 residues. With V trimmed by 1 base and J by 8 bases, 2 bases remained unmatched. Germline V gene sequence: CDR1 SGHTA, CDR2 FQGNSA. In DNA, the CDR3 is TGTGCCAGCAGCTTAGGGGGGACTAGCGATGAGCAGTTCTTC. Residues: CASSLGGTSDEQFF.

V usage is TRBV5-1 and J usage is TRBJ1-1, with 7 bases matching TRBD1. V was pared by 7 bases and J by 0 bases, with 9 bases of the junction left unmatched. CDR1 SGHRS and CDR2 YFSETQ come from the germline V gene. This CDR3 is built from 15 residues. The CDR3 loop reads CASLKGDSLNTEAFF. The CDR3 DNA reads as TGCGCCAGCCTCAAGGGGGACAGTTTGAACACTGAAGCTTTCTTT.

V and J are TRBV7-2 and TRBJ1-2, with TRBD1 as a possible D gene (6 bases). V shed 5 bases and J shed 0 bases, with 22 bases lying between them. The CDR3 totals 18 residues. The germline CDR1 and CDR2 sequences are SGHTA and FQGNSA. CDR3 DNA: TGTGCCAGCAGCCTTACCGGGACACCTACTATTTCTAACTATGGCTACACCTTC. This translates into CASSLTGTPTISNYGYTF.